A single sample is the source of the 7 T cell receptor beta chains below, sequenced in a study of blood T cell repertoires in COVID-19. Assay used: immunoSEQ multiplex PCR; TCRdb lists only in-frame clones, some missing. This sample has more than 90,000 clones; 70% to 80% occur once, and the top ten carry around 5.9%. Material: peripheral blood. These receptors came from a man aged 70-80 years with acute or convalescent COVID-19.

Only one count was recorded for this clone. This chain links TRBV7-9 with TRBJ2-5; TRBD1 is a possible D gene (5 bases). Germline loops: CDR1 SEHNR, CDR2 FQNEAQ (reference sequence). CDR3 length: 12 amino acids. The V gene lost 7 bases and the J gene lost 5 bases, with 11 bases spanning the gap. The CDR3 reads CASTQGLETQYF. Here the CDR3 DNA reads TGTGCCAGCACGCAGGGCCTGGAGACCCAGTACTTC.

V gene TRBV19 combines with J gene TRBJ1-1, with a possible D match to TRBD1 (6 bases). From germline, CDR1 is LNHDA and CDR2 SQIVND (reference sequence). This CDR3 comprises 16 residues. Between the trimmed V and J ends, which lost 1 base and 7 bases, there was a span of 19 bases. The CDR3 nucleotides are TGTGCCAGTAGTATAGGCCCCGGAGGGGGGGCCGATGAAGCTTTCTTT. Amino acids: CASSIGPGGGADEAFF.

The chain is built from TRBV5-1 and TRBJ1-6; D is uncertain. Trimming left V 0 bases short and J 0 bases short, with 10 bases between. This CDR3 is built from 17 residues. Germline assignment: CDR1 SGHRS and CDR2 YFSETQ. CDR3 sequence (DNA): TGCGCCAGCAGCTTGGATGCCACGGTCTCCTATAATTCACCCCTCCACTTT. This translates into CASSLDATVSYNSPLHF.

The gene calls are TRBV6-5 and TRBJ1-5, with 9 bases fitting TRBD1. The V segment lost 4 bases and the J segment 1 base; nucleotides outside the gene matches: 5. This CDR3 spans 16 amino acids. Germline CDR1 MNHEY, CDR2 SVGAGI. CDR3 coding DNA: TGTGCCAGCAGTTTAATACAGGGGGCCAGCAATCAGCCCCAGCATTTT. It yields the protein CASSLIQGASNQPQHF.

This chain connects TRBV7-9 to TRBJ2-2; D remains ambiguous. V dropped 2 bases and J dropped 1 base, with 11 bases sitting between them. From germline, CDR1 is SEHNR and CDR2 FQNEAQ (reference sequence). This CDR3 region has 16 residues. The CDR3 DNA is TGTGCCAGCAGCTTAACGTTCACTCTGAACACCGGGGAGCTGTTTTTT. Encoded protein: CASSLTFTLNTGELFF.

V gene TRBV7-8 combines with J gene TRBJ1-3; the match to TRBD1 covers 8 bases. The junction had 8 bases not matched to a gene; V was cut back by 5 bases and J by 5 bases. The V gene's germline CDR1 is SGHVS and CDR2 FQNEAQ. The CDR3 covers 15 residues. This chain's CDR3 is CASSKQGDLRNTIYF. CDR3 DNA sequence: TGTGCCAGCAGCAAACAGGGGGACCTCAGAAACACCATATATTTT.

The chain's CDR3 is CASSLAGTGGTGELFF. The CDR3 DNA reads as TGTGCCAGCAGCTTGGCCGGGACAGGGGGTACCGGGGAGCTGTTTTTT. The V gene is TRBV5-4, the J gene TRBJ2-2; 11 bases match TRBD1. CDR1 is SGHNT, CDR2 YYREEE, per germline (reference sequence). V was clipped by 0 bases and J by 5 bases; unmatched bases: 3. The length of the CDR3 is 16 residues.